This TCR beta chain was sequenced for a study of blood T cell repertoires in COVID-19. The data were produced by immunoSEQ multiplex PCR, yet TCRdb's version contains in-frame clones alone and is incomplete. Among fewer than 250,000 clones listed, about 88% were seen once. Grouping used clinical history reported by participants in a survey and questionnaire. Each recovered donor of Cohort 3 presented with two negative PCRs, clearance, or symptom resolution. This sequence was found in a woman in her twenties or thirties who had recovered from COVID-19. Sequenced: PBMCs or T cells enriched from blood (not recorded which).

The DNA of the CDR3 is TGTGCCAGCAGCTTTCAGCCTAGCGGGAGCGCAGATACGCAGTATTTT. Amino acids: CASSFQPSGSADTQYF. The chain uses TRBV7-3 and TRBJ2-3; TRBD2 matches 10 bases. This CDR3 spans 16 amino acids. Trimming took 3 bases from V and 4 from J; bases not matched to a gene: 7. Germline V gene lookup returns CDR1 SGHTA and CDR2 FQGTGA.